Presented here are 8 T cell receptor beta chains from one specimen sequenced in a study of shared clonotypes between healthy human individuals. Profiling relied on immunoSEQ multiplex PCR, and the TCRdb table lists in-frame clones only, not all of them. The data contain about 2.3 million clones, 92% of them singletons. Sequencing input: naive CD4+ T cells from PBMCs. Documented subset: CD45RA+ positively selected. The source of these receptors is a man aged 18 to 35 in good health. Some clones in this sample may be carry-over from other donors' samples.

This sequence joins TRBV28 and TRBJ2-7; D gene uncertain. The CDR3 is 12 residues long. Looked up from germline, CDR1 is MDHEN and CDR2 is SYDVKM. V was cut by 4 bases and J by 4 bases, with 8 bases left in between. DNA of the CDR3: TGTGCCAGCAGTTCTTTTTTATACGAGCAGTACTTC. Encoded protein: CASSSFLYEQYF.

V gene TRBV6-1 combines with J gene TRBJ2-7; 11 bases are a match to TRBD2. CDR1 is MNHNS and CDR2 is SASEGT in the germline V gene. The CDR3 is 17 amino acids. After removal of 4 bases from V and 3 bases from J, the junction contained 11 bases not matched to a gene. This CDR3 is CASSVWGTSGDGYEQYF. The CDR3, as DNA: TGTGCCAGCAGTGTTTGGGGGACTAGCGGAGACGGCTACGAGCAGTACTTC.

This clone was picked up one time. The V and J genes are TRBV9 and TRBJ2-7, with TRBD1 identical over 10 bases. There are 16 residues in the CDR3. The trim removed 0 bases at V and 4 bases at J, leaving 7 bases unmatched. The germline gives CDR1 SGDLS, CDR2 YYNGEE. CDR3 in DNA: TGTGCCAGCAGCGTAGGAGTGACAGGGGGCAAGTACGAGCAGTACTTC. It yields the protein CASSVGVTGGKYEQYF.

J is TRBJ1-1 and V is TRBV5-8; D uncertain. The V gene lost 4 bases and the J gene lost 4 bases, with 14 bases spanning the gap. This CDR3 has 14 amino acids. Germline V gene data show CDR1 as SGHTS and CDR2 as YDEGEE. Here the CDR3 reads CASSVGGGVTEAFF. CDR3 sequence (DNA): TGTGCCAGCAGCGTGGGTGGCGGGGTCACTGAAGCTTTCTTT.

As for this clone: The sample contains more than one DNA sequence encoding this CDR3. As DNA, the CDR3 is TGCGCCAGCAGCTGGGGACAGGGTTCCACTGAAGCTTTCTTT. It codes for CASSWGQGSTEAFF. V and J are TRBV5-1 and TRBJ1-1, with 9 bases identical to TRBD1. V shed 3 bases and J 4 bases; nucleotides not matched to a gene: 4. This CDR3 is built from 14 residues. The germline gives CDR1 SGHRS, CDR2 YFSETQ.

V is TRBV5-1 and J is TRBJ1-4; 8 bases agree with TRBD1. Losses at the gene ends were 7 bases for V and 3 bases for J; bases not matched to a gene: 5. CDR1 and CDR2 from the germline V gene are SGHRS and YFSETQ. CDR3 length equals 14 residues. CDR3 sequence: CASGPGQANEKLFF. The CDR3 nucleotides read TGCGCCAGCGGGCCGGGACAGGCTAATGAAAAACTGTTTTTT.

In the case of this clone: This CDR3 is also generated by other DNA sequences in the sample. CDR3 amino acids: CASSEGTGNQPQHF. The CDR3 DNA reads as TGTGCCAGCAGTGAAGGGACAGGCAATCAGCCCCAGCATTTT. This chain links TRBV6-1 with TRBJ1-5; TRBD1 is a possible D gene (6 bases). The length of the CDR3 is 14 residues. Germline V lookup: CDR1 MNHNS, CDR2 SASEGT. Trimming stripped 1 base from V and 2 bases from J, with 6 bases between.

The rearrangement links TRBV11-2 to TRBJ1-2; D unresolved. The V end lost 2 bases, the J end lost 3 bases, and 10 bases lay between the germline ends. The CDR3 is made up of 14 amino acids. Germline CDR1 and CDR2: SGHAT and FQNNGV. CDR3 protein: CASSLTLLHYGYTF. In nucleotides, the CDR3 is TGTGCCAGCAGCTTAACTCTGTTACACTATGGCTACACCTTC.